The rows below give T cell receptor beta chains drawn from one sample of a study of human T cells and chemical hapten exposure. TCRdb independently ran MiXCR on the RACE reads; one entry per CDR3 protein. The data contain about 130,000 distinct CDR3 sequences, roughly 9% of them singletons. The sequencing input was whole blood. The receptors were sampled from a male donor in good health. Some clones in this sample may be carry-over from other donors' samples. Each CDR3 is given with its conserved first and last residue. The D gene is left open where the match is weak. Not every row has a clone size; where given, it reads once, few, many or a size class.

v_gene: TRBV7-9; d_gene: TRBD2; j_gene: TRBJ2-7; abundance: .; CDR3nt: TGTGCCAGCAGCTCCTTGGCCGGGACTAGCGGGGGGACCTACGAGCAGTACTTC; CDR3aa: CASSSLAGTSGGTYEQYF
v_gene: TRBV6-1; d_gene: .; j_gene: TRBJ1-2; abundance: few; CDR3nt: TGTGCCAGCAGTGTGACAGCCGACTATGGCTACACCTTC; CDR3aa: CASSVTADYGYTF
v_gene: TRBV12-3/TRBV12-4; d_gene: TRBD2; j_gene: TRBJ2-1; abundance: .; CDR3nt: TGTGCCAGCATTACTAGCGGGCATAACAATGAGCAGTTCTTC; CDR3aa: CASITSGHNNEQFF
v_gene: TRBV20-1; d_gene: TRBD2; j_gene: TRBJ2-3; abundance: .; CDR3nt: TGCAGTGCTAGAGGACTAGCGCGGCCAGATACGCAGTATTTT; CDR3aa: CSARGLARPDTQYF
v_gene: TRBV6-1; d_gene: TRBD1; j_gene: TRBJ1-2; abundance: many; CDR3nt: TGTGCTTCAAACCCGACAGGGGGCAAGTATGGCTACACCTTC; CDR3aa: CASNPTGGKYGYTF
v_gene: TRBV6-5; d_gene: .; j_gene: TRBJ2-3; abundance: .; CDR3nt: TGTGCCAGCAGTGCCCCTAAAAGCACAGATACGCAGTATTTT; CDR3aa: CASSAPKSTDTQYF
v_gene: TRBV6-1; d_gene: TRBD1; j_gene: TRBJ2-2; abundance: .; CDR3nt: TGTGCCAGCAGTACGGGACAGGGGACCGGGGAGCTGTTTTTT; CDR3aa: CASSTGQGTGELFF
v_gene: TRBV5-1; d_gene: TRBD1; j_gene: TRBJ1-1; abundance: few; CDR3nt: TGCGCCAGCAGCCCTCAGGACAGGGAAAGGGACGCTTTCTTT; CDR3aa: CASSPQDRERDAFF
v_gene: TRBV7-9; d_gene: .; j_gene: TRBJ2-3; abundance: many; CDR3nt: TGTGCCAGCAGCCTGTACAGGGCAGACACAGATACGCAGTATTTT; CDR3aa: CASSLYRADTDTQYF
v_gene: TRBV11-2; d_gene: TRBD1; j_gene: TRBJ1-4; abundance: .; CDR3nt: TGTGCCAGCAGCTTTTCCGGGACAGCAACTAATGAAAAACTGTTTTTT; CDR3aa: CASSFSGTATNEKLFF
v_gene: TRBV20-1; d_gene: .; j_gene: TRBJ2-3; abundance: many; CDR3nt: TGCAGTGCGCCGAACAGGGTGAAGGATACAGATACGCAGTATTTT; CDR3aa: CSAPNRVKDTDTQYF
v_gene: TRBV29-1; d_gene: .; j_gene: TRBJ1-1; abundance: many; CDR3nt: TGCAGCGTGGAGGGGACACTGAACACTGAAGCTTTCTTT; CDR3aa: CSVEGTLNTEAFF
v_gene: TRBV12-3/TRBV12-4; d_gene: .; j_gene: TRBJ2-3; abundance: .; CDR3nt: TGTGCCAGCAGTTTGGTGGGAACCAGCACAGATACGCAGTATTTT; CDR3aa: CASSLVGTSTDTQYF
v_gene: TRBV19; d_gene: TRBD1; j_gene: TRBJ1-5; abundance: few; CDR3nt: TGTGCCAGTGGGACAGATCAGCCCCAGCATTTT; CDR3aa: CASGTDQPQHF
v_gene: TRBV6-2/TRBV6-3; d_gene: TRBD1; j_gene: TRBJ1-5; abundance: many; CDR3nt: TGTGCCAGCAACCGGGGACAGGTTAGCAATCAGCCCCAGCATTTT; CDR3aa: CASNRGQVSNQPQHF
v_gene: TRBV18; d_gene: .; j_gene: TRBJ1-2; abundance: few; CDR3nt: TGTGCCAGCTCACCATCCAGGACTAACTATGGCTACACCTTC; CDR3aa: CASSPSRTNYGYTF
v_gene: TRBV6-1; d_gene: TRBD1; j_gene: TRBJ1-1; abundance: .; CDR3nt: TGTGCCAGCATCATGGACAGGGGAGGGACTGAAGCTTTCTTT; CDR3aa: CASIMDRGGTEAFF
v_gene: TRBV5-6; d_gene: TRBD1; j_gene: TRBJ1-2; abundance: .; CDR3nt: TGTGCCAGCAGCCGGGACAGCCTATTAGCTAACTATGGCTACACCTTC; CDR3aa: CASSRDSLLANYGYTF
v_gene: TRBV7-9; d_gene: TRBD2; j_gene: TRBJ2-2; abundance: many; CDR3nt: TGTGCCAGCAGCCGTCCGGGACTAGCGGGGGGTTCGAACACCGGGGAGCTGTTTTTT; CDR3aa: CASSRPGLAGGSNTGELFF
v_gene: TRBV12-3/TRBV12-4; d_gene: .; j_gene: TRBJ2-7; abundance: .; CDR3nt: TGTGCCAGCAGTGACGGGACTCCAACCTACGAGCAGTACTTC; CDR3aa: CASSDGTPTYEQYF
v_gene: TRBV5-5; d_gene: .; j_gene: TRBJ1-1; abundance: few; CDR3nt: TGTGCCAGCAGCTTGCGTGGGTCCACTGAAGCTTTCTTT; CDR3aa: CASSLRGSTEAFF
v_gene: TRBV6-1; d_gene: .; j_gene: TRBJ1-4; abundance: few; CDR3nt: TGTGCCAGCAGTGAACTGGGAAACCTGAAAGAAAAACTGTTTTTT; CDR3aa: CASSELGNLKEKLFF
v_gene: TRBV6-5; d_gene: TRBD1; j_gene: TRBJ1-2; abundance: few; CDR3nt: TGTGCCAGCAGTTACTCGGACAGGGTCGGCTATGGCTACACCTTC; CDR3aa: CASSYSDRVGYGYTF
v_gene: TRBV30; d_gene: TRBD2; j_gene: TRBJ2-3; abundance: .; CDR3nt: TGTGCCTGGACTAGCGGGAGTGTCACAGATACGCAGTATTTT; CDR3aa: CAWTSGSVTDTQYF
v_gene: TRBV4-2; d_gene: .; j_gene: TRBJ2-7; abundance: many; CDR3nt: TGTGCCAGCAGCCAAGCTCGGGACTCTTCCTACGAGCAGTACTTC; CDR3aa: CASSQARDSSYEQYF
v_gene: TRBV7-9; d_gene: .; j_gene: TRBJ2-3; abundance: .; CDR3nt: TGTGCCAGCAGCCAATCCTCTCCAGATACGCAGTATTTT; CDR3aa: CASSQSSPDTQYF
v_gene: TRBV29-1; d_gene: .; j_gene: TRBJ2-2; abundance: .; CDR3nt: TGCAGCGTTGAAGAAAGGATATCGAACACCGGGGAGCTGTTTTTT; CDR3aa: CSVEERISNTGELFF
v_gene: TRBV13; d_gene: TRBD1; j_gene: TRBJ1-2; abundance: .; CDR3nt: TGTGCCAGCAGCTTAGGCGTGACAGGGGATAGGGGCTACACCTTC; CDR3aa: CASSLGVTGDRGYTF
v_gene: TRBV7-3; d_gene: .; j_gene: TRBJ2-3; abundance: many; CDR3nt: TGTGCCAGCAGCCCCTTGGGGGGGGCGATTGATACGCAGTATTTT; CDR3aa: CASSPLGGAIDTQYF
v_gene: TRBV25-1; d_gene: TRBD1; j_gene: TRBJ2-5; abundance: .; CDR3nt: TGTGCCACCGAAACAGGGGTGGGAGAGACCCAGTACTTC; CDR3aa: CATETGVGETQYF
v_gene: TRBV4-3; d_gene: .; j_gene: TRBJ2-5; abundance: .; CDR3nt: TGCGCCAGCAGCCAAGAAGGTACAGGGCAAGAGACCCAGTACTTC; CDR3aa: CASSQEGTGQETQYF
v_gene: TRBV12-3/TRBV12-4; d_gene: .; j_gene: TRBJ2-7; abundance: few; CDR3nt: TGTGCCAGCAGTTTAATGGGTCCAACGGGGCACTACGAGCAGTACTTC; CDR3aa: CASSLMGPTGHYEQYF
v_gene: TRBV27; d_gene: TRBD1; j_gene: TRBJ1-4; abundance: .; CDR3nt: TGTGCCAGCAGTTCCCCGGGACAGGGGGCCGAAAAACTGTTTTTT; CDR3aa: CASSSPGQGAEKLFF
v_gene: TRBV6-2/TRBV6-3; d_gene: .; j_gene: TRBJ2-7; abundance: few; CDR3nt: TGTGCCAGCAGTCCAGGGCTGGGCCCCTACGAGCAGTACTTC; CDR3aa: CASSPGLGPYEQYF
v_gene: TRBV6-5; d_gene: TRBD2; j_gene: TRBJ2-5; abundance: .; CDR3nt: TGTGCCAGCAGTCCTACCGGGACTAGCGGACGACCTTCCCAAGAGACCCAGTACTTC; CDR3aa: CASSPTGTSGRPSQETQYF
v_gene: TRBV7-3; d_gene: TRBD1; j_gene: TRBJ2-1; abundance: .; CDR3nt: TGTGCCAGCAGCATAATGCCGGGACAGGGGATCAATGAGCAGTTCTTC; CDR3aa: CASSIMPGQGINEQFF
v_gene: TRBV9; d_gene: TRBD1; j_gene: TRBJ2-3; abundance: few; CDR3nt: TGTGCCAGCAGCGTGGACCCCCCGGGACAGAGCACAGATACGCAGTATTTT; CDR3aa: CASSVDPPGQSTDTQYF
v_gene: TRBV7-9; d_gene: .; j_gene: TRBJ1-5; abundance: few; CDR3nt: TGTGCCAGCAGCCCAGATTACAATCAGCCCCAGCATTTT; CDR3aa: CASSPDYNQPQHF
v_gene: TRBV5-1; d_gene: .; j_gene: TRBJ2-3; abundance: .; CDR3nt: TGCGCCAGCAGCTTTTCGGCGGGGCTGACAGATACGCAGTATTTT; CDR3aa: CASSFSAGLTDTQYF
v_gene: TRBV20-1; d_gene: TRBD1; j_gene: TRBJ2-3; abundance: .; CDR3nt: TGCAGTGCTACACCAGGGGGAGATACGCAGTATTTT; CDR3aa: CSATPGGDTQYF
v_gene: TRBV4-3; d_gene: .; j_gene: TRBJ2-3; abundance: few; CDR3nt: TGCGCCAGCAGCCAAGATTCAGGGAGCACAGATACGCAGTATTTT; CDR3aa: CASSQDSGSTDTQYF
v_gene: TRBV2; d_gene: .; j_gene: TRBJ1-5; abundance: few; CDR3nt: TGTGCCAGCAGTGAACAGAGTTCCAATCAGCCCCAGCATTTT; CDR3aa: CASSEQSSNQPQHF
v_gene: TRBV11-2; d_gene: TRBD2; j_gene: TRBJ2-1; abundance: many; CDR3nt: TGTGCCAGCAGCTTAGATGCTAGCGGGACTTGGGAGCAGTTCTTC; CDR3aa: CASSLDASGTWEQFF
v_gene: TRBV3-1; d_gene: .; j_gene: TRBJ1-6; abundance: many; CDR3nt: TGTGCCAGCAGCCAAGTGGACGGGGGCAGCGTCCACTTT; CDR3aa: CASSQVDGGSVHF
v_gene: TRBV10-3; d_gene: TRBD2; j_gene: TRBJ2-3; abundance: .; CDR3nt: TGTGCCATCAGTGAGCCGACTAGCGGGGCATTCACAGATACGCAGTATTTT; CDR3aa: CAISEPTSGAFTDTQYF
v_gene: TRBV7-2; d_gene: TRBD1; j_gene: TRBJ1-2; abundance: many; CDR3nt: TGTGCCAGCAGGCAGCCGACAGGGCGAACTATTGGCTACACCTTC; CDR3aa: CASRQPTGRTIGYTF
v_gene: TRBV11-2; d_gene: .; j_gene: TRBJ1-1; abundance: many; CDR3nt: TGTGCCAGCAGCTCGACGCCAGAACGCAAAGCTTTCTTT; CDR3aa: CASSSTPERKAFF
v_gene: TRBV6-1; d_gene: TRBD2; j_gene: TRBJ2-7; abundance: .; CDR3nt: TGTGCCAGCACCACGGGAGGGCCTGGGGACGAGCAGTACTTC; CDR3aa: CASTTGGPGDEQYF
v_gene: TRBV18; d_gene: .; j_gene: TRBJ1-4; abundance: .; CDR3nt: TGTGCCAGCTCACAAATAGAAAATGAAAAACTGTTTTTT; CDR3aa: CASSQIENEKLFF
v_gene: TRBV20-1; d_gene: TRBD2; j_gene: TRBJ2-1; abundance: .; CDR3nt: TGCAGTGCTAGAGATGGCGGGAGTCTCAATGAGCAGTTCTTC; CDR3aa: CSARDGGSLNEQFF